A selection of T cell receptor beta chains follows, all from one sample in a study of cytomegalovirus exposure and HLA in healthy donors. Measured with immunoSEQ multiplex PCR; TCRdb has only the in-frame clones, and not every one. The sample comprises some 180,000 clones, around three quarters of which are singletons, and 3.5% to 5% rests with the top ten. Sample: PBMCs. The receptors come from a woman in her twenties or thirties in good health and CMV-seropositive. CDR3s include the opening cysteine and the closing phenylalanine or tryptophan. The D gene is left open where the match is weak. Size is omitted from some rows. Given values are once, few, many or a class for expanded clones.

TRBV29-1	.	TRBD2	TRBJ2-1	CSVGGGTYNEQFF	TGCAGCGTGGGGGGGGGAACCTACAATGAGCAGTTCTTC
TRBV27	.	.	TRBJ1-1	CASRGREGDTEAFF	TGTGCCAGCAGGGGGCGGGAGGGAGACACTGAAGCTTTCTTT
TRBV6-5	few	TRBD1	TRBJ2-7	CASSQDRWDEQYF	TGTGCCAGCAGTCAGGACAGGTGGGACGAGCAGTACTTC
TRBV5-6	.	TRBD1	TRBJ1-1	CASSRTGESEAFF	TGTGCCAGCAGCAGGACAGGGGAATCTGAAGCTTTCTTT
TRBV7-9	.	.	TRBJ2-3	CASSPPSSTDTQYF	TGTGCCAGCAGCCCCCCTTCTAGCACAGATACGCAGTATTTT
TRBV14	.	.	TRBJ1-2	CASSPGLNYGYTF	TGTGCCAGCAGCCCCGGACTTAACTATGGCTACACCTTC
TRBV5-1	.	.	TRBJ2-5	CASSLEGQGGETQYF	TGCGCCAGCAGCTTAGAGGGCCAGGGGGGAGAGACCCAGTACTTC
TRBV5-1	.	.	TRBJ2-2	CASRRTQNTGELFF	TGCGCCAGCAGGAGAACGCAGAACACCGGGGAGCTGTTTTTT
TRBV18	.	TRBD1	TRBJ1-5	CASSAGGLSNQPQHF	TGTGCCAGCTCGGCAGGGGGTTTATCAAATCAGCCCCAGCATTTT
TRBV27	once	TRBD2	TRBJ2-5	CASSLSLTSLQETQYF	TGTGCCAGCAGTTTATCCTTGACTAGCCTCCAAGAGACCCAGTACTTC
TRBV11-1	.	.	TRBJ2-7	CASSPIRQGFEQYF	TGTGCCAGCAGTCCCATAAGGCAGGGGTTCGAGCAGTACTTC
TRBV29-1	.	TRBD2	TRBJ2-1	CSVDPGTSGRAQSYNEQFF	TGCAGCGTTGACCCTGGGACTAGCGGGAGGGCCCAGTCCTACAATGAGCAGTTCTTC
TRBV27	.	.	TRBJ2-7	CASTGTGAYEQYF	TGTGCCAGCACAGGGACGGGAGCCTACGAGCAGTACTTC
TRBV2	.	.	TRBJ1-1	CASTLGGKTEAFF	TGTGCCAGCACCCTCGGGGGAAAAACTGAAGCTTTCTTT
TRBV25-1	.	.	TRBJ1-1	CASSEYGLGWNTEAFF	TGTGCCAGCAGTGAATACGGCCTGGGCTGGAACACTGAAGCTTTCTTT
TRBV7-9	.	TRBD2	TRBJ2-3	CASSPGGQTQYF	TGTGCCAGCAGCCCGGGAGGGCAGACGCAGTATTTT
TRBV16	.	TRBD1	TRBJ1-1	CASSRQGVNTEAFF	TGTGCCAGCAGCCGACAGGGGGTAAACACTGAAGCTTTCTTT
TRBV7-6	.	TRBD1	TRBJ2-2	CASGLQGVGTGELFF	TGTGCCAGCGGATTACAGGGGGTGGGGACCGGGGAGCTGTTTTTT
TRBV6-1	.	TRBD2	TRBJ2-7	CASSPGGRDEQYF	TGTGCCAGCAGTCCTGGAGGGAGGGACGAGCAGTACTTC
TRBV7-9	.	.	TRBJ1-6	CAGSTGFGNSPLHF	TGTGCCGGCAGTACAGGGTTTGGGAATTCACCCCTCCACTTT
TRBV30	.	.	TRBJ2-2	CAWSVRSEPGELFF	TGTGCCTGGAGTGTACGTTCGGAGCCCGGGGAGCTGTTTTTT
TRBV7-8	.	.	TRBJ1-4	CASRSRLRSGLNEKLFF	TGTGCCAGCAGGTCCCGGTTAAGGTCTGGACTTAATGAAAAACTGTTTTTT
TRBV29-1	.	TRBD1	TRBJ2-7	CSPWGMSSGQGTYEQYF	TGCAGCCCTTGGGGGATGAGTTCGGGACAGGGTACCTACGAGCAGTACTTC
TRBV10-2	few	.	TRBJ1-3	CASSEQGFSGNTIYF	TGCGCCAGCAGTGAGCAGGGATTCTCTGGAAACACCATATATTTT
TRBV4-1	.	TRBD2	TRBJ2-1	CASSQLAGGIFNEQFF	TGCGCCAGCAGCCAACTAGCGGGGGGGATTTTTAATGAGCAGTTCTTC
TRBV10-2	once	.	TRBJ1-2	CASSGSSYSYGYTF	TGCGCCAGCAGTGGAAGCTCTTATTCCTATGGCTACACCTTC
TRBV5-6	once	.	TRBJ2-1	CASSWMVSYEQFF	TGTGCCAGCAGCTGGATGGTTAGCTATGAGCAGTTCTTC
TRBV5-4	.	.	TRBJ2-7	CASSLDRGGEQYF	TGTGCCAGCAGCTTGGACAGGGGAGGCGAGCAGTACTTC
TRBV7-9	.	.	TRBJ2-2	CASTLTGANTGELFF	TGTGCCAGCACCCTAACGGGGGCGAACACCGGGGAGCTGTTTTTT
TRBV15	.	TRBD2	TRBJ2-1	CATSRDGLAVNEQFF	TGTGCCACCAGCAGAGATGGGCTAGCGGTGAATGAGCAGTTCTTC
TRBV4-1	few	.	TRBJ2-7	CASSQPDRPNYEQYF	TGCGCCAGCAGCCAACCCGACAGGCCAAACTACGAGCAGTACTTC
TRBV6-5	.	.	TRBJ2-1	CASSYSASTYYNEQFF	TGTGCCAGCAGTTACAGCGCCTCCACTTACTACAATGAGCAGTTCTTC
TRBV7-9	.	.	TRBJ2-7	CASSFVQSYEQYF	TGTGCCAGCAGCTTTGTACAGAGCTACGAGCAGTACTTC
TRBV19	once	.	TRBJ2-7	CASSILLALTTSEQYF	TGTGCCAGTAGTATTCTGCTAGCTCTCACTACCTCCGAGCAGTACTTC
TRBV27	.	TRBD2	TRBJ2-7	CASSFYPGVRGAIYEQYF	TGTGCCAGCAGTTTTTACCCCGGGGTGCGGGGGGCAATATACGAGCAGTACTTC
TRBV9	.	.	TRBJ1-3	CASSVERGSGNTIYF	TGTGCCAGCAGCGTAGAAAGGGGGTCAGGAAACACCATATATTTT
TRBV7-9	once	TRBD1	TRBJ2-1	CASSGTGLNEQFF	TGTGCCAGCAGCGGGACAGGGCTGAATGAGCAGTTCTTC
TRBV6-1	.	TRBD1	TRBJ1-2	CASSGGYDRDSANYGYTF	TGTGCCAGCAGTGGGGGGTATGACAGGGATTCGGCTAACTATGGCTACACCTTC
TRBV4-2	.	.	TRBJ2-5	CASRGSLGQGTQYF	TGTGCCAGCAGGGGCTCATTGGGGCAAGGGACCCAGTACTTC
TRBV18	.	.	TRBJ2-7	CASSSGQTPFDEQYF	TGTGCCAGCTCATCGGGACAAACGCCTTTCGACGAGCAGTACTTC
TRBV5-1	.	.	TRBJ1-1	CASSFGEQNTEAFF	TGCGCCAGCAGCTTTGGAGAGCAGAACACTGAAGCTTTCTTT
TRBV27	.	.	TRBJ2-5	CASSLSYGQETQYF	TGTGCCAGCAGTTTATCGTACGGGCAAGAGACCCAGTACTTC
TRBV5-6	.	.	TRBJ1-6	CASSFTASSYNSPLHF	TGTGCCAGCAGCTTCACAGCAAGCTCCTATAATTCACCCCTCCACTTT
TRBV29-1	.	.	TRBJ2-7	CSVEGSSRGNEQYF	TGCAGCGTTGAAGGGAGTTCTCGGGGGAACGAGCAGTACTTC
TRBV27	.	.	TRBJ2-5	CASSPPTGLRETQYF	TGTGCCAGCAGCCCCCCTACAGGGTTGAGAGAGACCCAGTACTTC
TRBV5-4	.	TRBD1	TRBJ2-6	CASSGDRGLGANVLTF	TGTGCCAGCAGCGGGGACAGGGGGCTTGGGGCCAACGTCCTGACTTTC
TRBV11-2	.	.	TRBJ1-2	CASSRSLQGGYTF	TGTGCCAGCAGTCGAAGCCTACAGGGTGGCTACACCTTC
TRBV7-7	.	TRBD2	TRBJ2-2	CASSSTSGRDTGELFF	TGTGCCAGCAGCTCGACTAGCGGGAGGGACACCGGGGAGCTGTTTTTT
TRBV12-5	.	TRBD1	TRBJ1-1	CASGSPPGQLNTEAFF	TGTGCTAGTGGTTCCCCCCCGGGACAGTTGAACACTGAAGCTTTCTTT
TRBV29-1	few	.	TRBJ2-5	CSVGAAETQYF	TGCAGCGTTGGCGCTGCGGAGACCCAGTACTTC
TRBV21-1	.	.	TRBJ1-5	CASSKKRIQDMTGNQPQHF	TGTGCCAGCAGCAAAAAAAGGATTCAGGACATGACGGGCAATCAGCCCCAGCATTTT
TRBV9	.	TRBD1	TRBJ1-6	CARNRDSNSPLHF	TGTGCCAGAAACCGGGACAGTAATTCACCCCTCCACTTT
TRBV20-1	.	.	TRBJ2-1	CSARVVSEQFF	TGCAGTGCTAGAGTTGTCAGTGAGCAGTTCTTC
TRBV7-9	.	TRBD2	TRBJ2-7	CASSLAAGVAGAGEQYF	TGTGCCAGCAGCTTAGCGGCGGGGGTAGCGGGAGCTGGGGAGCAGTACTTC